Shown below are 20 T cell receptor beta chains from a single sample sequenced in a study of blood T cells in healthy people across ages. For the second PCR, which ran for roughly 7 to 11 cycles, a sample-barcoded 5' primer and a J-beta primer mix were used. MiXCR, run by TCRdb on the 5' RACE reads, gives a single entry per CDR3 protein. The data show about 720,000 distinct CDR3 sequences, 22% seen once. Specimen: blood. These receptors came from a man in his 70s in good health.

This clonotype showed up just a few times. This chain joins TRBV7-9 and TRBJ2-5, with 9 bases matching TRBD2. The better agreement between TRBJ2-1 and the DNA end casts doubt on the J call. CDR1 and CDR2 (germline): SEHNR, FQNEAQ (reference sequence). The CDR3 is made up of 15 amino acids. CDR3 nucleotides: TGTGCCAGCAGCTTAGTTCTAGCGGGGATCAATGAGCAGTTCTTC. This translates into CASSLVLAGINEQFF.

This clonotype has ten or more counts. The CDR3 nucleotides read TGTGCCAGCAGTTATGGGACAGAGAATCAGCCCCAGCATTTT. This codes for CASSYGTENQPQHF. The chain employs TRBV6-2 or TRBV6-3 and TRBJ1-5, with 7 bases identical to TRBD1. V lost 3 bases and J lost 4; bases outside the gene matches: 3. Germline loops: CDR1 MNHEY, CDR2 SVGEGT. The CDR3 length is 14 residues.

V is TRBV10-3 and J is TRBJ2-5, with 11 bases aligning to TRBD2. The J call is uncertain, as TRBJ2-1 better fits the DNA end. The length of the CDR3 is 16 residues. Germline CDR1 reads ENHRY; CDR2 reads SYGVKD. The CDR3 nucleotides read TGTGCCATCAGTGACCGAACTAGCGGGGGAAAGCATGAGCAGTTCTTC. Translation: CAISDRTSGGKHEQFF.

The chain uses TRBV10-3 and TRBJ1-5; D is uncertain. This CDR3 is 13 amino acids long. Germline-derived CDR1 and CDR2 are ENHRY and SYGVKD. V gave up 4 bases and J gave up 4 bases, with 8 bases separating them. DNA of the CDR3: TGTGCCATCAGTGTGCGGGGTAATCAGCCCCAGCATTTT. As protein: CAISVRGNQPQHF.

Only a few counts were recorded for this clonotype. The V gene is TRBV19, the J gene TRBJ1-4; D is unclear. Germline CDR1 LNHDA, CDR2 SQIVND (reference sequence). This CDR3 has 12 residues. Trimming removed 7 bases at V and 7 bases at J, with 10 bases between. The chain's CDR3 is CASNMGFEKLFF. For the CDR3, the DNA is TGTGCCAGTAACATGGGATTTGAAAAACTGTTTTTT.

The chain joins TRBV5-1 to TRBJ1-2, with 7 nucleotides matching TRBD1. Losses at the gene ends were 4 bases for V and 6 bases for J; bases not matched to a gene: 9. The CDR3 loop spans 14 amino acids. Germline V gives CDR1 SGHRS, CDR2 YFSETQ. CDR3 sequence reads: CASSSAQGRDGYTF. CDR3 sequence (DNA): TGCGCCAGCAGCAGCGCACAGGGGCGGGATGGCTACACCTTC.

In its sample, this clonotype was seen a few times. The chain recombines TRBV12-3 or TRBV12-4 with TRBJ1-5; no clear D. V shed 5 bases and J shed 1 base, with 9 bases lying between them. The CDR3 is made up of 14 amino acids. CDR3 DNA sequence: TGTGCCAGCAGTCAGGACCGGAGCAATCAGCCCCAGCATTTT. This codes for CASSQDRSNQPQHF.

The DNA for the CDR3 is TGTGCCAGCAGTACGACCGGGACTAGCGTGTCCGAGCAGTACTTC. Translation gives CASSTTGTSVSEQYF. The chain employs TRBV27 and TRBJ2-1; 10 positions match TRBD2. The J call is doubtful: the DNA matches TRBJ2-7 better. The germline CDR1 and CDR2 sequences are MNHEY and SMNVEV (reference sequence). The CDR3 totals 15 residues.

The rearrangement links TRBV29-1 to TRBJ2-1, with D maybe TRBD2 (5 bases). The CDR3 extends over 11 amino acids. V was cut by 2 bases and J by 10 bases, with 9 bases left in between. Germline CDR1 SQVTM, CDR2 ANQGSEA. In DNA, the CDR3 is TGCAGCGTTGAACTAGCTTGGGAGCAGTTCTTC. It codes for CSVELAWEQFF.

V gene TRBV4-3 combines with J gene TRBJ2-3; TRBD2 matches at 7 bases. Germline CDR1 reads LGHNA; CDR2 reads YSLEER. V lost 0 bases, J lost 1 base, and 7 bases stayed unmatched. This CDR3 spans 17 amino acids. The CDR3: CASSQDGASGRTDTQYF. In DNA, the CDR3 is TGCGCCAGCAGCCAAGATGGCGCTAGCGGTCGCACAGATACGCAGTATTTT.

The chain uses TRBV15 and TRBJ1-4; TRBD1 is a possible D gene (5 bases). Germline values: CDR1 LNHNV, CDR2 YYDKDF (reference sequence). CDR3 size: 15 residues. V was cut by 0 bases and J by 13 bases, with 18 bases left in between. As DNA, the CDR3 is TGTGCCACCAGCAGAGATTCTATAGTTGGGGGGTTACTGTTTTTT. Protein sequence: CATSRDSIVGGLLFF.

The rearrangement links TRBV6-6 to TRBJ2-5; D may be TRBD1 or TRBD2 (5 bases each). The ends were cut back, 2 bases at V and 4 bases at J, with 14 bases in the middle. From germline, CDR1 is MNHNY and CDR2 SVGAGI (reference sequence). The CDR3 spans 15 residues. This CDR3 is CASSYVQGGGETQYF. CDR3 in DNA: TGTGCCAGCAGTTACGTTCAGGGTGGAGGAGAGACCCAGTACTTC.

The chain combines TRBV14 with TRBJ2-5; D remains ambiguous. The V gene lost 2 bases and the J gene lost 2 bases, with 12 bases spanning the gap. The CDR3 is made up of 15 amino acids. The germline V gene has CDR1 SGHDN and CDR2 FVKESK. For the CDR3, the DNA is TGTGCCAGCAGCCAAACGTCGCTGACTCAAGAGACCCAGTACTTC. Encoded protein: CASSQTSLTQETQYF.

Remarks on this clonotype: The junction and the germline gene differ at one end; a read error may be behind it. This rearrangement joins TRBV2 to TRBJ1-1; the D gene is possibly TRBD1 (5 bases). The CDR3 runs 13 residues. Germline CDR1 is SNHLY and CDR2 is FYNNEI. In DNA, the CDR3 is TGTGCCACGAGAGGGGACCTGAACACTGAAGCCTTTTTT. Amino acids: CATRGDLNTEAFF.

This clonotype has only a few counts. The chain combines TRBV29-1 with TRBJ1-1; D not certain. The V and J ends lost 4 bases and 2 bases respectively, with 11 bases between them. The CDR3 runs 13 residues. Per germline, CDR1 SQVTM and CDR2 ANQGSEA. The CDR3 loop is CSVGWAANTEAFF. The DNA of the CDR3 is TGCAGCGTTGGTTGGGCGGCCAACACTGAAGCTTTCTTT.

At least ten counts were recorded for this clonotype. The CDR3 coding sequence is TGTGCCAGCAGCTTAGCCGGACTAGGAGGCAACAATGAGCAGTTCTTC. This encodes CASSLAGLGGNNEQFF. The rearrangement uses TRBV7-9 and TRBJ2-1; 7 nucleotides line up with TRBD2. The V and J ends lost 0 bases and 5 bases, in that order; junction bases with no gene match: 7. CDR1 SEHNR and CDR2 FQNEAQ come from the germline V gene (reference sequence). The CDR3 loop spans 16 amino acids.

CDR3 in amino acids: CASSQEIVGDNEKLFF. The CDR3 DNA reads TGCGCCAGCAGCCAAGAAATCGTAGGGGATAATGAAAAACTGTTTTTT. This chain links TRBV4-1 with TRBJ1-4; possibly TRBD1 for D (5 bases). This CDR3 spans 16 amino acids. CDR1 is MGHRA and CDR2 is YSYEKL in the germline V gene. The V gene lost 0 bases and the J gene lost 4 bases, with 12 bases spanning the gap.

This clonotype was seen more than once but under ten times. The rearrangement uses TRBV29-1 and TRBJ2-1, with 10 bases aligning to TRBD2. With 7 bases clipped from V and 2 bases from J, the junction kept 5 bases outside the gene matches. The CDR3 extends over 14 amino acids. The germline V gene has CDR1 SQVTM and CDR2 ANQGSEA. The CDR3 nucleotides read TGCAGCGCTGGAGCGGGAGGGACCTACAATGAGCAGTTCTTC. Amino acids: CSAGAGGTYNEQFF.

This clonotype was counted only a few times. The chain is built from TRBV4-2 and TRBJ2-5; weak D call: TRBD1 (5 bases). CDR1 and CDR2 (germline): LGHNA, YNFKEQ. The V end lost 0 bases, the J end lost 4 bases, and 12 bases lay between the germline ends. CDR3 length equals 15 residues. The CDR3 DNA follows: TGTGCCAGCAGCCAAGAACTTCAAAGGGGAGAGACCCAGTACTTC. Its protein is CASSQELQRGETQYF.

The CDR3 nucleotides are TGTGCCAGTAGTACAGGGACAGGGGACACCTACAATGAGCAGTTCTTC. Translation gives CASSTGTGDTYNEQFF. J is TRBJ2-1 and V is TRBV19; 10 nucleotides agree with TRBD1. Germline V gives CDR1 LNHDA, CDR2 SQIVND (reference sequence). The length of the CDR3 is 16 residues. Trimming at V came to 4 bases and at J to 2 bases, leaving 5 bases not matched to a gene.